This T cell receptor (beta chain) comes out of a study of blood T cell repertoires in COVID-19. With V trimmed by 3 bases and J by 5 bases, 4 bases remained unmatched. CDR3 length: 14 amino acids. Germline CDR1 reads MNHEY; CDR2 reads SMNVEV (reference sequence). The assay was immunoSEQ multiplex PCR, and TCRdb's table has in-frame clones only and misses some. The sample includes under 250,000 clones, around nine tenths of them seen just once. The rearrangement joins TRBV27 to TRBJ2-7, with 10 positions matching TRBD2. Sequences were obtained from peripheral blood. This sequence was found in a woman aged 60-75 years with acute or convalescent COVID-19. CDR3 sequence (DNA): TGTGCCAGCAGTTTCCCGGGACTAGCGCACGAGCAGTACTTC. This translates into CASSFPGLAHEQYF.